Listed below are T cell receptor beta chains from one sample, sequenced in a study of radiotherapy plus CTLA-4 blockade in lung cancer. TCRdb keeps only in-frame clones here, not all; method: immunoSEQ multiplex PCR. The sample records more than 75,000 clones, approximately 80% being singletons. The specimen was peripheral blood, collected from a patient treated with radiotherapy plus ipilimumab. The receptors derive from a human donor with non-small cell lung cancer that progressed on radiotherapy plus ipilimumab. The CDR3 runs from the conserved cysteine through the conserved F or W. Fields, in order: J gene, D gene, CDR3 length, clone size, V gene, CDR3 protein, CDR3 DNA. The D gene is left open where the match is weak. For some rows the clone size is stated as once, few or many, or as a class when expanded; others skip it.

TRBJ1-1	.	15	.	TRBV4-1	CASSQGQLKGTEAFF	TGCGCCAGCAGCCAAGGACAGTTGAAGGGCACTGAAGCTTTCTTT
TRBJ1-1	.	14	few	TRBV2	CASSEARVGTEAFF	TGTGCCAGCAGTGAAGCTAGAGTCGGCACTGAAGCTTTCTTT
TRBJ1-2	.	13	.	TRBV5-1	CASSLAGQAVNTF	TGCGCCAGCAGCTTGGCGGGACAAGCCGTAAACACCTTC
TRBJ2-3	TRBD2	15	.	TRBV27	CASSGLAVPTDTQYF	TGTGCCAGCAGCGGACTAGCGGTACCCACAGATACGCAGTATTTT
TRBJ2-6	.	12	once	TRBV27	CASGSGANVLTF	TGTGCCAGCGGGTCTGGGGCCAACGTCCTGACTTTC
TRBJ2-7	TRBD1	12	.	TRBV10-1	CASSADRREQYF	TGCGCCAGCAGTGCGGACAGGCGGGAGCAGTACTTC
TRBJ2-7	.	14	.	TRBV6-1	CASSEAVGQYEQYF	TGTGCCAGCAGTGAAGCGGTTGGACAGTACGAGCAGTACTTC
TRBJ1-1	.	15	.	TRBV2	CASSLTPGGGTEAFF	TGTGCCAGCAGTTTGACCCCGGGGGGGGGCACTGAAGCTTTCTTT
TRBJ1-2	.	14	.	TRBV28	CASRQSTGLYDYTF	TGTGCCAGCCGACAATCGACAGGACTCTATGACTACACCTTC
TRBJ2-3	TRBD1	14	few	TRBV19	CASSIKGALDTQYF	TGTGCCAGTAGTATCAAGGGGGCTTTGGATACGCAGTATTTT
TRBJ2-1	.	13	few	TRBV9	CASSAPLINEQFF	TGTGCCAGCAGCGCCCCCCTGATCAATGAGCAGTTCTTC
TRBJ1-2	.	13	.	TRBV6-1	CASSETDNYGYTF	TGTGCCAGCAGTGAGACAGACAACTATGGCTACACCTTC
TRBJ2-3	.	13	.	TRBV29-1	CSVELLALDTQYF	TGCAGCGTTGAACTCCTAGCGTTGGATACGCAGTATTTT
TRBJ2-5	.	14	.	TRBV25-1	CASSEFRGQETQYF	TGTGCCAGCAGTGAATTTAGGGGTCAAGAGACCCAGTACTTC
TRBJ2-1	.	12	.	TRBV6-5	CASSVTRNEQFF	TGTGCCAGCAGTGTAACCAGGAATGAGCAGTTCTTC
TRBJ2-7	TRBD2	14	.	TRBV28	CAAGGVAGGGEQYF	TGTGCCGCCGGAGGGGTAGCGGGAGGGGGCGAGCAGTACTTC
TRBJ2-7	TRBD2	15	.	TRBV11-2	CASSPLGLASYEQYF	TGTGCCAGCAGCCCCTTAGGACTAGCCTCCTACGAGCAGTACTTC
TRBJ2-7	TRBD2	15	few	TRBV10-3	CATRGAGGFLYEQYF	TGTGCCACCCGGGGAGCGGGAGGGTTCCTCTACGAGCAGTACTTC